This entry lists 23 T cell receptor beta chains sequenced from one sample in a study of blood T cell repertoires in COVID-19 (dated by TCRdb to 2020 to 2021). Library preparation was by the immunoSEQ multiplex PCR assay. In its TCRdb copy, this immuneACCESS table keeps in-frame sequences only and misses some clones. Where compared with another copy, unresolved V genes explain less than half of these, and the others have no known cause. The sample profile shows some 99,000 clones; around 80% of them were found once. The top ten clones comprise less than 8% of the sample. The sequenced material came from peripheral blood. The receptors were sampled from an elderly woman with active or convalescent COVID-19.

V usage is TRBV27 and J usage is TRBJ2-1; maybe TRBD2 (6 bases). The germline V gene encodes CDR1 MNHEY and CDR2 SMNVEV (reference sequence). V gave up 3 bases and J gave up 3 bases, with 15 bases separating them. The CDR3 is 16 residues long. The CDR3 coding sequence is TGTGCCAGCAGTTTCCAGACCCGGCGGGACTACAATGAGCAGTTCTTC. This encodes CASSFQTRRDYNEQFF.

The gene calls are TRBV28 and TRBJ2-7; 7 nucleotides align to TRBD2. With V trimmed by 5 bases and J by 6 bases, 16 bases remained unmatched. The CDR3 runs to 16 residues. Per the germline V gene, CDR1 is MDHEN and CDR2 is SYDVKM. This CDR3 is CASSQLKAGFSFEQYF. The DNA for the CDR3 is TGTGCCAGCAGTCAACTCAAAGCGGGATTTTCATTCGAGCAGTACTTC.

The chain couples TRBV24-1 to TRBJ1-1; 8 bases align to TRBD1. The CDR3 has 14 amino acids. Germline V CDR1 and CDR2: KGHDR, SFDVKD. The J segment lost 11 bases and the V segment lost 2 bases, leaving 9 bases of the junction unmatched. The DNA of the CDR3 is TGTGCCACCAGTGATTCCGGGACAGGACGCCGCGCTTTCTTT. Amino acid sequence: CATSDSGTGRRAFF.

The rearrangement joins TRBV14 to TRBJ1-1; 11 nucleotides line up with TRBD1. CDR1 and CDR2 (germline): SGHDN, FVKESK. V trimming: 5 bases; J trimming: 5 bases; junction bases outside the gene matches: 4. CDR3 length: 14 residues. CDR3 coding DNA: TGTGCCAGCAGCAGGACAGGGGGCGGAACTGAAGCTTTCTTT. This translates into CASSRTGGGTEAFF.

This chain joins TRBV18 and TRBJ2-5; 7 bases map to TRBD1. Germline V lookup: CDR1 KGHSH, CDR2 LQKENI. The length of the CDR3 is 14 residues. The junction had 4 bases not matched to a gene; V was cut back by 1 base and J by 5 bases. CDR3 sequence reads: CASSPQGARETQYF. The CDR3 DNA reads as TGTGCCAGCTCACCACAGGGGGCTAGGGAGACCCAGTACTTC. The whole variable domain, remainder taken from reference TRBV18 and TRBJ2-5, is NAGVMQNPRHLVRRRGQEARLRCSPMKGHSHVYWYRQLPEEGLKFMVYLQKENIIDESGMPKERFSAEFPKEGPSILRIQQVVRGDSAAYFCASSPQGARETQYFGPGTRLLVL.

The CDR3 loop reads CASSQGQKRRYTGELFF. CDR3 bases: TGTGCCAGCAGCCAAGGTCAAAAGCGGAGATACACCGGGGAGCTGTTTTTT. V is TRBV4-2 and J is TRBJ2-2, with D perhaps matching TRBD2 (5 bases). The CDR3 extends over 17 amino acids. CDR1 LGHNA and CDR2 YNFKEQ come from the germline V gene. V lost 1 base, J lost 3 bases, and 15 bases lay in between.

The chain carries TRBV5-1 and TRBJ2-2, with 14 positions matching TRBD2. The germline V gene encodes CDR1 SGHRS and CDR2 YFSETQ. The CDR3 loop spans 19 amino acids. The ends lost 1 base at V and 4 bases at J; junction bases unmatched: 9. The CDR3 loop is CASSLTRLAGGRVTGELFF. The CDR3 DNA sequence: TGCGCCAGCAGCTTGACCCGACTAGCGGGAGGGCGAGTCACCGGGGAGCTGTTTTTT.

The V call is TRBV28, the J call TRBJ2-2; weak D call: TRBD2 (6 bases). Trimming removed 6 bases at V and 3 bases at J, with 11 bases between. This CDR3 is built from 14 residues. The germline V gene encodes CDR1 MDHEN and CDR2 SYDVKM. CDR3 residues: CASSSPGDTGELFF. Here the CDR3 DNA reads TGTGCCAGCAGCTCCCCGGGGGACACCGGGGAGCTGTTTTTT.

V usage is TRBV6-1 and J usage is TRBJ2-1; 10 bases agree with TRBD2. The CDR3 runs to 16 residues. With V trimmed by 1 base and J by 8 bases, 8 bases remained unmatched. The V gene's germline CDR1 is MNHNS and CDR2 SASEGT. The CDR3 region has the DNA TGTGCCAGCAGTGAAGGAAGGGGGCTAGCGGGAGATGAGCAGTTCTTC. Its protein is CASSEGRGLAGDEQFF.

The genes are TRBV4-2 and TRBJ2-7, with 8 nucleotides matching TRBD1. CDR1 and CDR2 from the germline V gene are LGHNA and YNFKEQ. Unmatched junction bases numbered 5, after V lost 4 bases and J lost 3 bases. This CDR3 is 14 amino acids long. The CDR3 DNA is TGTGCCAGCAGCCGCGGACAGGGAGGCTACGAGCAGTACTTC. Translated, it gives CASSRGQGGYEQYF.

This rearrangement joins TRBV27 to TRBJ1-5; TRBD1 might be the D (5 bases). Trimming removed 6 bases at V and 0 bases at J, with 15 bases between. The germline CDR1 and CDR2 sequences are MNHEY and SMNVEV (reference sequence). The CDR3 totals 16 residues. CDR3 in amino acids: CASRTGGTSSNQPQHF. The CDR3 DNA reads TGTGCCAGCAGAACCGGGGGAACCTCTAGCAATCAGCCCCAGCATTTT.

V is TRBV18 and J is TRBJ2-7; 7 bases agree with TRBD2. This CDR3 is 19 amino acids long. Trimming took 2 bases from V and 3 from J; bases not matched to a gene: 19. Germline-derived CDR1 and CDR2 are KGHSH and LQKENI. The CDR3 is CASSPGDPRSSGFRYEQYF. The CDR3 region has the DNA TGTGCCAGCTCACCAGGAGACCCCCGCTCTAGCGGCTTCCGCTACGAGCAGTACTTC.

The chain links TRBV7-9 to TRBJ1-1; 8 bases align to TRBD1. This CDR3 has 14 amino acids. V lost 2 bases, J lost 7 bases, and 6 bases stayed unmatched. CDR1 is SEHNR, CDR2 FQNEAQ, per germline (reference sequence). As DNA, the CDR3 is TGTGCCAGCAGCTTATCCCAGGGGGCCGGTGAAGCTTTCTTT. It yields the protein CASSLSQGAGEAFF.

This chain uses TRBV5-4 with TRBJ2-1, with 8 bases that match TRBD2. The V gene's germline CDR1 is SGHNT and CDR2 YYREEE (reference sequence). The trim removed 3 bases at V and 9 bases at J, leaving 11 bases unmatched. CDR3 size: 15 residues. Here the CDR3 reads CASSSVRGRLGEQFF. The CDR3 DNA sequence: TGTGCCAGCAGCTCGGTCCGCGGGAGGTTGGGTGAGCAGTTCTTC.

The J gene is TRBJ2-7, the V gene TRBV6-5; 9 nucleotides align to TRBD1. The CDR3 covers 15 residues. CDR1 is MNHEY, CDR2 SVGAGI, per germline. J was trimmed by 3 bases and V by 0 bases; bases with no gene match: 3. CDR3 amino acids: CASSYSGTGSYEQYF. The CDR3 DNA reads TGTGCCAGCAGTTACTCTGGGACAGGGAGCTACGAGCAGTACTTC.

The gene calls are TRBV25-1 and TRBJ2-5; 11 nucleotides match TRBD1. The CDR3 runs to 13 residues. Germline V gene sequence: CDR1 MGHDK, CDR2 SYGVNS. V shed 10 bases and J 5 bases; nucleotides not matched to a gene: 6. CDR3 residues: CATGQGAGETQYF. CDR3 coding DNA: TGTGCCACCGGACAGGGGGCGGGGGAGACCCAGTACTTC.

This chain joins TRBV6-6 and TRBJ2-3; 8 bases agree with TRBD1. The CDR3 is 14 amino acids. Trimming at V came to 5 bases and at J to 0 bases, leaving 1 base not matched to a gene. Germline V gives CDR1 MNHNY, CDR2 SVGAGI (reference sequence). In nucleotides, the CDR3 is TGTGCCAGCAGTCACAGGGGGAGCACAGATACGCAGTATTTT. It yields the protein CASSHRGSTDTQYF.

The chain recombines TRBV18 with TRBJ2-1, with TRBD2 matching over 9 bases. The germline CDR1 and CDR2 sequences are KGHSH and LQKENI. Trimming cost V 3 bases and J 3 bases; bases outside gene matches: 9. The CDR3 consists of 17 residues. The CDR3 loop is CASSPGAGGPLYNEQFF. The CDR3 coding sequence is TGTGCCAGCTCACCCGGGGCGGGAGGGCCCCTCTACAATGAGCAGTTCTTC.

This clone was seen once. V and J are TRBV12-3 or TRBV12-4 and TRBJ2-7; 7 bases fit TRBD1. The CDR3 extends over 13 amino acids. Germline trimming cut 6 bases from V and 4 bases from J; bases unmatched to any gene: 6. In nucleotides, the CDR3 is TGTGCCAGCAGGCGACAGGGATCGTACGAGCAGTACTTC. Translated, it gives CASRRQGSYEQYF.

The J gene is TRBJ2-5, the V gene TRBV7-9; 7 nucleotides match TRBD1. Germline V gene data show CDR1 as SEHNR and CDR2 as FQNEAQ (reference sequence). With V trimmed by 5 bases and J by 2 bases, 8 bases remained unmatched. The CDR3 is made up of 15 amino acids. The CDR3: CASSQLRDRQETQYF. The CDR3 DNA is TGTGCCAGCAGCCAACTCCGGGACAGACAAGAGACCCAGTACTTC.

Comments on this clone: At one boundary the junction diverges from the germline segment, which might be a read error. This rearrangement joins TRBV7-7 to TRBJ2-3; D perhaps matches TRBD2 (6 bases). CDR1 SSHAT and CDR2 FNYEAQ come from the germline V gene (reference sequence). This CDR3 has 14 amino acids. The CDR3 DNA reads TGTGCTAGCAGCTCCGGGACTAGCACAGATACGCAGTATTTT. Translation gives CASSSGTSTDTQYF.

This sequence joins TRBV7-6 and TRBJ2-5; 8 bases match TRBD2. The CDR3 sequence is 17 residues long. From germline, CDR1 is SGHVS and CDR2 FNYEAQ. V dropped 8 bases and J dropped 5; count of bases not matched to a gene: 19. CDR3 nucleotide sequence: TGTGCCAGCTCAAAAAATAGCGGGCGCCCGGGGGGGGAGACCCAGTACTTC. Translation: CASSKNSGRPGGETQYF. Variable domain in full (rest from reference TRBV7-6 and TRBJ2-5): GAGVSQSPRYKVTKRGQDVALRCDPISGHVSLYWYRQALGQGPEFLTYFNYEAQQDKSGLPNDRFSAERPEGSISTLTIQRTEQRDSAMYRCASSKNSGRPGGETQYFGPGTRLLVL.

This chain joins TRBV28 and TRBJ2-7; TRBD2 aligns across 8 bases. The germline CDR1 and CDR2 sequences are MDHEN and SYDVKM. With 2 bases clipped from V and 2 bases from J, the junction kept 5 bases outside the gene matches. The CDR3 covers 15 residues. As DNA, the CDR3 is TGTGCCAGCAGTTTAATCGGGGGGGGAACCTACGAGCAGTACTTC. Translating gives CASSLIGGGTYEQYF.